This TCR beta chain originates from a study of technical replicates of blood from several donors. Produced via immunoSEQ multiplex PCR; TCRdb's table is partial and in-frame only. This sample has 80,000 to 90,000 clones, with 90% to 95% found just once. CDR3 length: 14 amino acids. Germline V gene lookup returns CDR1 MNHEY and CDR2 SVGAGI. V shed 0 bases and J shed 7 bases, with 12 bases lying between them. The genes are TRBV6-5 and TRBJ1-1; possible D gene TRBD1, 6 bases. The sequence was collected from a human donor in good health. Sequencing input: T cells isolated from PBMCs. The CDR3 nucleotides read TGTGCCAGCAGTTACTCGAACTTAGGGGGTGAAGCTTTCTTT. Translating it yields CASSYSNLGGEAFF.